This entry is about one T cell receptor (beta chain). Its antigen is unidentified. The data were obtained in a study of cytomegalovirus exposure and HLA in healthy donors. On the study more broadly: The Caucasian-associated ancestry cluster held less than 85% of roughly 400 genotyped donors.

PCR employed 60 Vbeta and 13 Jbeta primers. In the original workflow: Later, roughly 77 million unique TCR beta chains were counted in an analysis, and some 11 million of them were shared. Clones were sequenced by immunoSEQ multiplex PCR, and TCRdb holds only the in-frame ones, with some missing. The DNA was the basis for D and trimming; V, J and clone size are from that table. The profile shows 100,000 to 150,000 clones, around four fifths of them singletons. The study's findings and limits: Most of the CMV-associated TCR beta chains (in a later analysis) appeared to be HLA-restricted. A later analysis by the authors found several of the most significant clusters apparently linked to common viral pathogens.

The length of the CDR3 is 18 residues. The germline gives CDR1 LNHDA, CDR2 SQIVND (reference sequence). Unmatched junction bases numbered 15, after V lost 7 bases and J lost 0 bases. Source material: PBMCs. The receptor comes from a man younger than 35 in good health and CMV-seropositive. The chain employs TRBV19 and TRBJ2-7, with 10 positions matching TRBD1. As DNA, the CDR3 is TGTGCCAGTACCCCCCAACCGATCGGGGACAGGGGCTCCTACGAGCAGTACTTC. This sequence encodes CASTPQPIGDRGSYEQYF.